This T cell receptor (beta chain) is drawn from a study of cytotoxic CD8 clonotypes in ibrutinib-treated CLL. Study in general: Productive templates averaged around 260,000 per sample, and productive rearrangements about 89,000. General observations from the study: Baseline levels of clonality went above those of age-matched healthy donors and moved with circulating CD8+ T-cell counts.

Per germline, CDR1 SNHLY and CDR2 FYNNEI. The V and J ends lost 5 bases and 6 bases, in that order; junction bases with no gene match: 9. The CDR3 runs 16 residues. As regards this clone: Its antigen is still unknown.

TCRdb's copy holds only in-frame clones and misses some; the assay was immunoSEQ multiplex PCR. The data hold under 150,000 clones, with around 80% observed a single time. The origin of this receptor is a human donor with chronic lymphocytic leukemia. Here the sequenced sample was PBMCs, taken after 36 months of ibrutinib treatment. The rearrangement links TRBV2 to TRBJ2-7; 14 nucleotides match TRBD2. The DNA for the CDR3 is TGTGCCAGCAGTCTAGCCGGGACTAGCGGGAGAGGCGAGCAGTACTTC. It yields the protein CASSLAGTSGRGEQYF.